The rows below give T cell receptor beta chains drawn from one sample of a study of T-cell reconstitution after alpha-beta-depleted transplantation in children. TCRdb used MiXCR to reprocess the PCR reads, holding one entry per CDR3 protein. The profile shows more than 40,000 distinct CDR3 sequences, 52% of them singletons. The source was peripheral blood, collected before TCRalphabeta/CD19-depleted stem cell transplant. Source of these receptors: a boy under two years old with SCID, due to receive a stem cell transplant. Both conserved end residues are part of each CDR3. A D gene is named only where the DNA matches it firmly. Clone size appears in some rows only: once, few, many, or a class for an expanded clone.

TRBV4-1,TRBJ2-7,NA,NA,TGCGCCAGCAGCCAAGAAGGCCTTGGACAGTCCCACAGCTCCTACGAGCAGTACTTC,CASSQEGLGQSHSSYEQYF
TRBV20-1,TRBJ2-5,NA,NA,TGCAGTGCCGGGACAAAGCCACAAGAAGCCCAGTACTTC,CSAGTKPQEAQYF
TRBV20-1,TRBJ1-5,NA,few,TGCAGTGCCCTTAAGAGTGAGGCTCAGCCCCAGCATTTT,CSALKSEAQPQHF
TRBV15,TRBJ2-1,NA,few,TGTGCCACCAGTCGGCTAGCTCTTTACAATGAGCAGTTCTTC,CATSRLALYNEQFF
TRBV12-3/TRBV12-4,TRBJ1-2,NA,once,TGTGCCAGTGGAGGGGGTTTCTATGGCTACACCTTC,CASGGGFYGYTF
TRBV20-1,TRBJ2-1,NA,NA,TGCAGTGCTAGTAGACAGTCCCGGGAGCAGTTCTTC,CSASRQSREQFF
TRBV28,TRBJ1-4,NA,NA,TGTGCCAGCAGTTTATATAGACAGATTAATGAAAAACTGTTTTTT,CASSLYRQINEKLFF
TRBV12-3/TRBV12-4,TRBJ2-3,NA,NA,TGTGCCAGCACTACGGGGGCTTCCACAGATACGCAGTATTTT,CASTTGASTDTQYF
TRBV5-1,TRBJ1-2,TRBD1,NA,TGCGCCAGCAGCCCGGGGACAGGGGCCCGTCGATACTATGGCTACACCTTC,CASSPGTGARRYYGYTF
TRBV5-1,TRBJ2-7,TRBD1,NA,TGCGCCAGCAGCGCAAGGGACAGGCCCTACGAGCAGTACTTC,CASSARDRPYEQYF
TRBV10-3,TRBJ2-3,NA,many,TGTGCCATCAGTGAGTTCTCCCCCGGGGGAGATACGCAGTATTTT,CAISEFSPGGDTQYF
TRBV4-2,TRBJ2-3,TRBD2,once,TGTGCCAGCAGCCAAGGTTATAGGACTAGCGGGGCCCCAGATACGCAGTATTTT,CASSQGYRTSGAPDTQYF
TRBV20-1,TRBJ1-1,NA,few,TGCAGTGCTAGCAACTCGAACACTGAAGCTTTCTTT,CSASNSNTEAFF
TRBV5-5,TRBJ2-5,TRBD2,few,TGTGCCAGCAGCTTTGTGCGGACTAGCGGGGGCCTCCAAGAGACCCAGTACTTC,CASSFVRTSGGLQETQYF
TRBV20-1,TRBJ1-6,NA,NA,TGCAGTGCTGGCGGGGGAGGATATAATTCACCCCTCCACTTT,CSAGGGGYNSPLHF
TRBV21-1,TRBJ1-1,NA,NA,TGTGCCAGCAGCAACGATCCTGAAGCTTTCTTT,CASSNDPEAFF
TRBV20-1,TRBJ2-7,TRBD2,NA,TGCAGTGCTAGAGATCCGGTAGCGGGGGGGGACTACGAGCAGTACTTC,CSARDPVAGGDYEQYF
TRBV20-1,TRBJ1-6,TRBD1,few,TGCAGTGCCAGACAGGGGGAAACCTATAATTCACCCCTCCACTTT,CSARQGETYNSPLHF
TRBV2,TRBJ1-2,NA,NA,TGTGCCAGCAGTGAGCTCCGAGGGCCCCTCGGCTACACCTTC,CASSELRGPLGYTF
TRBV27,TRBJ1-2,NA,NA,TGTGCCAGCAGTTTAGTTCCTGGCTATGGCTACACCTTC,CASSLVPGYGYTF
TRBV10-2,TRBJ1-6,NA,NA,TGCGCCAGCACCACGAATTCACCCCTCCACTTT,CASTTNSPLHF
TRBV12-3/TRBV12-4,TRBJ2-4,TRBD1,NA,TGTGCCAGCAGTCCGGGACAGTACAAAAACATTCAGTACTTC,CASSPGQYKNIQYF
TRBV20-1,TRBJ2-3,TRBD2,NA,TGCAGTGCTAGACACTTAGCGGGGGGTGAAACAGATACGCAGTATTTT,CSARHLAGGETDTQYF
TRBV20-1,TRBJ2-2,TRBD1,NA,TGCAGTGCTAGATTGGACAGGGATGCCGGGGAGCTGTTTTTT,CSARLDRDAGELFF
TRBV18,TRBJ2-5,NA,NA,TGTGCCAGCTCACCTGGAGGGGGGACCCAGTACTTC,CASSPGGGTQYF
TRBV7-2,TRBJ2-1,TRBD2,NA,TGTGCCAGCAGCTTAGCGGCGGTAGCGGGGGTCAATGAGCAGTTCTTC,CASSLAAVAGVNEQFF
TRBV15,TRBJ2-5,TRBD1,NA,TGTGCCACCAGCAGAGAGCGTGGGACAGGGGAAGAGACCCAGTACTTC,CATSRERGTGEETQYF
TRBV10-1,TRBJ2-7,NA,NA,TGCGCCAGCAATGGGACGAGCTCCTACGAGCAGTACTTC,CASNGTSSYEQYF
TRBV5-1,TRBJ2-5,NA,large,TGCGCCAGCAGCTTGGATATTGGAGCCAGGGTCACCAAGACCCAGTACTTC,CASSLDIGARVTKTQYF
TRBV7-2,TRBJ2-1,NA,NA,TGTGCCAGCAGCTCCCCTAGCAGCCACAATGAGCAGTTCTTC,CASSSPSSHNEQFF
TRBV5-5,TRBJ1-2,NA,few,TGTGCCAGCAGTTATACAGGGAGCTATGGCTACACCTTC,CASSYTGSYGYTF
TRBV13,TRBJ1-4,NA,once,TGTGCCAGCAGCTTAGGCCCGGGACTGACTAATGAAAAACTGTTTTTT,CASSLGPGLTNEKLFF
TRBV20-1,TRBJ2-1,NA,NA,TGCAGTGCTAGAGATTTCTTGGGGAGCTCCTACAATGAGCAGTTCTTC,CSARDFLGSSYNEQFF
TRBV28,TRBJ2-7,TRBD2,NA,TGTGCCAGCACCCATGGACTAGCGGGGGGTAACGAGCAGTACTTC,CASTHGLAGGNEQYF
TRBV6-2/TRBV6-3,TRBJ2-2,TRBD1,few,TGTGCCAGCAGCTATACAGGGGACACCGGGGAGCTGTTTTTT,CASSYTGDTGELFF
TRBV7-2,TRBJ1-4,NA,NA,TGTGCCAGCAGCCTCAGGGGTGGTGATGAAAAACTGTTTTTT,CASSLRGGDEKLFF
TRBV7-9,TRBJ1-5,TRBD1,NA,TGTGCCAGCAGCCCGGGACAGGTTTTAGTCCAGCCCCAGCATTTT,CASSPGQVLVQPQHF
TRBV12-3/TRBV12-4,TRBJ2-5,NA,NA,TGTGCCAGCAGTGCCGAGTACGCGAGGCAAGAGACCCAGTACTTC,CASSAEYARQETQYF
TRBV12-3/TRBV12-4,TRBJ2-4,NA,NA,TGTGCCAGCAGTCCTCCGAGACGGGGAACCATTCAGTACTTC,CASSPPRRGTIQYF
TRBV6-5,TRBJ1-1,NA,few,TGTGCCAGCAGTTCGGCCCTGGAAGGTAGCACTGAAGCTTTCTTT,CASSSALEGSTEAFF
TRBV24-1,TRBJ1-1,NA,NA,TGTGCCACCAGTGATTTTCCGGACACTCTGAACACTGAAGCTTTCTTT,CATSDFPDTLNTEAFF
TRBV6-1,TRBJ2-7,NA,NA,TGTGCCAGCAGTCGGCGGACGGTAGCCTACGAGCAGTACTTC,CASSRRTVAYEQYF
TRBV20-1,TRBJ2-3,TRBD1,NA,TGCAGTGTTCAGGGGGCGCTGGGTACGGTTACGCAGTATTTT,CSVQGALGTVTQYF
TRBV10-3,TRBJ2-7,TRBD2,NA,TGTGCCGCCGGACTAGCGGGGGGACCCTACGAGCAGTACTTC,CAAGLAGGPYEQYF
TRBV28,TRBJ1-2,NA,NA,TGTGCCAGCAGTTTAGGGGCGCAAAACTATGGCTACACCTTC,CASSLGAQNYGYTF
TRBV9,TRBJ2-1,TRBD2,NA,TGTGCCAGCAGCGTAGCGTGGTCTAGCGGGGGGGGCGTCAATGAGCAGTTCTTC,CASSVAWSSGGGVNEQFF
TRBV5-6,TRBJ2-3,TRBD2,NA,TGTGCCAGCAGTTTCTACCGGGGCGGGGGGGCTATCGGTACGCAGTATTTT,CASSFYRGGGAIGTQYF
TRBV11-2,TRBJ2-7,TRBD2,NA,TGTGCCAGCAGCCCTGGACTAGCGGGGGCCAACGAGCAGTACTTC,CASSPGLAGANEQYF
TRBV15,TRBJ1-1,NA,NA,TGTGCCACCAGCAGAGGCCCAGGGGTTACGAACACTGAAGCTTTCTTT,CATSRGPGVTNTEAFF
TRBV11-1,TRBJ2-3,NA,NA,TGTGCCAGCAGCTTAGTACGGGATACGCAGTATTTT,CASSLVRDTQYF
TRBV7-2,TRBJ1-1,NA,NA,TGTGCCAGCAGCTTACGACCGTTGAACACTGAAGCTTTCTTT,CASSLRPLNTEAFF
TRBV28,TRBJ2-6,NA,NA,TGTGCCAGCAGCGGCGAGGGGGGGTGGTCTGGGGCCAACGTCCTGACTTTC,CASSGEGGWSGANVLTF
TRBV10-2,TRBJ1-4,NA,NA,TGCGCCAGCAGGGATGATATGAGGCTGTTTTTT,CASRDDMRLFF
TRBV6-2/TRBV6-3,TRBJ2-2,NA,NA,TGTGCCAGCAGTTACGCGACAACCCGGGCCTCCGGGTACACCGGGGAGCTGTTTTTT,CASSYATTRASGYTGELFF
TRBV5-1,TRBJ2-4,NA,many,TGCGCCAGCAGCTTGAGTCGAAACATTCAGTACTTC,CASSLSRNIQYF
TRBV11-2,TRBJ2-3,NA,few,TGTGCCAGCAGCTTAGAGGCGCAGTATTTT,CASSLEAQYF
TRBV7-2,TRBJ2-1,TRBD2,NA,TGTGCCAGCAGCCCGGGACTAGCGGGGGTAACCTACAATGAGCAGTTCTTC,CASSPGLAGVTYNEQFF